This T cell receptor (beta chain) was documented in a study of blood T cell repertoires in COVID-19. Measured with immunoSEQ multiplex PCR; TCRdb has only the in-frame clones, and not every one. The table records fewer than 350,000 clones, around 85% of them present only once. J was trimmed by 1 base and V by 2 bases; bases with no gene match: 5. CDR3 length: 16 residues. Germline V gene data show CDR1 as MDHEN and CDR2 as SYDVKM. Sequencing input: PBMCs or T cells enriched from blood (not recorded which). The receptor comes from a woman aged 25 to 39 who had been exposed to COVID-19. The genes are TRBV28 and TRBJ2-7, with 10 bases aligning to TRBD1. CDR3 sequence: CASSLPVGQGSYEQYF. The CDR3 nucleotides read TGTGCCAGCAGTTTACCCGTGGGACAGGGGTCCTACGAGCAGTACTTC.